This T cell receptor (beta chain) was recorded in a study of Ad26.COV2.S vaccination and SARS-CoV-2 variants. The protocol was immunoSEQ multiplex PCR, while the TCRdb copy is restricted to in-frame clones and leaves out a portion. Among hundreds of thousands of clones, 87% were seen once, and the ten largest hold about 3.4%. CDR3 length: 17 amino acids. Trimming took 0 bases from V and 2 from J, leaving 17 bases between them. Germline assignment: CDR1 SGHRS and CDR2 YFSETQ. Treatment indicated: roughly 20 received Ad26.COV2.S at low or high dose, single or two shots; several received placebo; per-sample allocation not given. Specimens were obtained on day 63 following the first vaccine or placebo injection.

The material sequenced was peripheral blood, taken in a trial of Ad26.COV2.S vaccine versus placebo. This TCR came from a person aged 18-60 years who received the Ad26.COV2.S COVID-19 vaccine or a placebo. The chain combines TRBV5-1 with TRBJ2-5, with D tentatively TRBD1 (5 bases). CDR3 sequence (DNA): TGCGCCAGCAGCTTGGAGGGGTCCCTCGGACCGCAAGAGACCCAGTACTTC. Its translation: CASSLEGSLGPQETQYF.